The entry below gives a single T cell receptor beta chain sequence along with its context. The data belong to a study of monozygotic twins with inflammatory bowel disease. Reanalyzing the 5' RACE reads, TCRdb keeps one entry per CDR3 protein, without DNA. The sample's table shows roughly 200,000 distinct CDR3 sequences. Germline V lookup: CDR1 SGHTA, CDR2 FQGNSA. The CDR3 is 14 amino acids. Sequencing was done on a sample of blood. The receptor was isolated from a human donor with ulcerative colitis or Crohn's disease, or a healthy co-twin of an affected twin (not recorded which). The chain is built from TRBV7-2 and TRBJ1-5. CDR3 amino acids: CASSLEGTYQPQHF.